The 8 T cell receptor beta chains reported below all come from one sample, sequenced in a study of T cells in Graves' hyperthyroidism and ophthalmopathy. Researchers amplified the TCR beta CDR3 regions from RNA transcripts. The TCR CDR3 first-round RT-PCR relied on the HTBI primer set. One entry per CDR3 protein results from TCRdb running MiXCR on the multiplex PCR reads. The sample carries 550,000 to 800,000 distinct CDR3 sequences, 17% recorded once. The sequenced material came from blood. Every receptor here comes from a man aged 50-60 years with Graves' hyperthyroidism.

Ten or more counts support this clonotype. The chain employs TRBV18 and TRBJ1-2; 9 positions match TRBD1. The J segment lost 6 bases and the V segment lost 3 bases, leaving 5 bases of the junction unmatched. CDR1 is KGHSH, CDR2 LQKENI, per germline. CDR3 length equals 14 residues. The DNA of the CDR3 is TGTGCCAGCTCACCTGGACAGGGGCCAGATGGCTACACCTTC. The encoded protein is CASSPGQGPDGYTF.

At least ten counts were recorded for this clonotype. Here the CDR3 DNA reads TGTGCCAGCAACCGGGACCCTTATGGCTACACCTTC. Protein: CASNRDPYGYTF. V is TRBV12-3 or TRBV12-4 and J is TRBJ1-2; weak D call: TRBD1 (5 bases). The CDR3 runs to 12 residues. With 7 bases removed from V and 5 bases from J, the gap between germline ends came to 11 bases.

This clonotype showed up many times. This chain links TRBV28 with TRBJ1-5, with TRBD1 as a possible D gene (5 bases). CDR3 length: 14 amino acids. Per germline, CDR1 MDHEN and CDR2 SYDVKM. Trimming cost V 7 bases and J 2 bases, with 12 bases left between them. The CDR3 DNA reads as TGTGCCAGCACCCTCGGGGGGGGCAATCAGCCCCAGCATTTT. Its protein product is CASTLGGGNQPQHF.

Many counts were recorded for this clonotype. This rearrangement joins TRBV12-3 or TRBV12-4 to TRBJ2-3, with 7 bases that match TRBD2. The CDR3 sequence is 14 residues long. Germline trimming cut 6 bases from V and 7 bases from J; bases unmatched to any gene: 10. The CDR3 region is CASSPSGREHTQYF. For the CDR3, the DNA is TGTGCCAGCAGCCCCAGCGGGCGGGAGCATACGCAGTATTTT.

Concerning this clonotype: Since a much larger clone is just one base distant, this may be a read error. The J gene is TRBJ2-5, the V gene TRBV11-2; D perhaps matches TRBD2 (6 bases). In germline, CDR1 is SGHAT, CDR2 FQNNGV. The CDR3 extends over 14 amino acids. The CDR3 nucleotides read TGTGTCAGCAGCTCGGGACTGTTTGGAGAGACCCAGTACTTC. Amino acids: CVSSSGLFGETQYF.

This clonotype came up a few times. The V call is TRBV20-1, the J call TRBJ1-5, with D tentatively TRBD1 (6 bases). CDR3 length equals 18 residues. V shed 5 bases and J shed 4 bases, with 27 bases lying between them. CDR1 is DFQATT and CDR2 is SNEGSKA in the germline V gene (reference sequence). CDR3 DNA: TGCAGTGCTTCTAGCCGGACAGACCGGAGGGTTGGTAATCAGCCCCAGCATTTT. Translating gives CSASSRTDRRVGNQPQHF.

The genes are TRBV25-1 and TRBJ2-1; 10 bases are a match to TRBD1. The V segment lost 4 bases and the J segment 5 bases; nucleotides outside the gene matches: 5. Germline values: CDR1 MGHDK, CDR2 SYGVNS. CDR3 length: 15 amino acids. The CDR3 reads CASSVGQGGHNEQFF. In DNA, the CDR3 is TGTGCCAGCAGTGTAGGACAGGGGGGCCACAATGAGCAGTTCTTC.

This clonotype was recorded a few times. The rearrangement joins TRBV19 to TRBJ2-5; a possible D gene is TRBD2 (5 bases). CDR3 length: 14 residues. V was clipped by 3 bases and J by 2 bases, with 10 bases between them. Per germline, CDR1 LNHDA and CDR2 SQIVND (reference sequence). The DNA for the CDR3 is TGTGCCAGTAGTATGGGAAGGGAGCAAGAGACCCAGTACTTC. Translated, it gives CASSMGREQETQYF.